This TCR beta chain comes out of a study of CD8+ T cells in alopecia areata. As to treatment: oral pan-JAK inhibitor, 5-10 mg twice daily. This clone was counted a single time. Extracted RNA was reverse transcribed, and the resulting cDNA served as sequencing template. Only in-frame clones appear in the TCRdb table, and some are missing; sequencing was by immunoSEQ multiplex PCR. The repertoire includes some 110,000 clones, around 50% of them detected once, and over 9% sits in the top ten. This TCR was sampled from a human donor with alopecia areata. This sample comprised CD8+ T cells sorted from blood, obtained at week 24, from a patient treated with tofacitinib.

The CDR3 region is CAWSVATMNTEAFF. DNA of the CDR3: TGTGCCTGGAGTGTTGCCACCATGAACACTGAAGCTTTCTTT. This chain uses TRBV30 with TRBJ1-1; D is unclear. Germline CDR1 reads GTSNPN; CDR2 reads SVGIG (reference sequence). The CDR3 sequence is 14 residues long. V dropped 0 bases and J dropped 0 bases, with 8 bases sitting between them.